This T cell receptor (beta chain) was captured by sequencing in a study of blood T cell repertoires in COVID-19. The overall study: The samples span acute and convalescent COVID-19 from the United States, Italy and Spain. PBMCs, B-cell-depleted T cells, or T cells provided the cDNA or gDNA that made up the material.

Trimming shortened V by 5 bases and J by 3 bases, and 13 bases separated the two germline ends. CDR1 and CDR2 from the germline V gene are SGHTA and FQGNSA. CDR3 length equals 14 residues. The data were produced by immunoSEQ multiplex PCR, yet TCRdb's version contains in-frame clones alone and is incomplete. The sample gives over 55,000 clones, about 80% of which show up once; 35% is in the top ten. Sequencing was done on a sample of peripheral blood. The rearrangement joins TRBV7-2 to TRBJ1-2; D is possibly TRBD1 (5 bases). This clonotype was sampled from a woman aged 70-85 years with acute or convalescent COVID-19. Here the CDR3 reads CASSPIGADYGYTF. The CDR3 nucleotides are TGTGCCAGCAGCCCTATTGGGGCGGACTATGGCTACACCTTC.